The source of this TCR beta chain is a study of Ad26.COV2.S vaccination and SARS-CoV-2 variants. The CDR3 is 14 amino acids. Germline CDR1 SGHRS, CDR2 YFSETQ. Trimming stripped 4 bases from V and 3 bases from J, with 13 bases between. Only in-frame clones appear in the TCRdb table, and some are missing; sequencing was by immunoSEQ multiplex PCR. This table has roughly 100,000 clones, about three quarters appearing once. This clonotype originated in a human donor who had recovered from COVID-19. The source was peripheral blood, collected after recovery from COVID-19. The chain links TRBV5-1 to TRBJ1-2; D is unresolved. The CDR3 nucleotides read TGCGCCAGCAGCCCCGGGCCGGGAGACTATGGCTACACCTTC. This translates into CASSPGPGDYGYTF.